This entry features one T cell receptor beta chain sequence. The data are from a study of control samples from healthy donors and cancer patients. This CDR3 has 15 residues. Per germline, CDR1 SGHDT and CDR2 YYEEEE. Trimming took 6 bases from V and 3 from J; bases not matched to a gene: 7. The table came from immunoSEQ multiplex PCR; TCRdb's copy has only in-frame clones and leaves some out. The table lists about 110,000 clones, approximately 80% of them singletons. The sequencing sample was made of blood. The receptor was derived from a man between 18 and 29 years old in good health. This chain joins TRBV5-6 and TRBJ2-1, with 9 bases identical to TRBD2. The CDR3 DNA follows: TGTGCCAGCACCAAGCGGGGGGTCTTCTACAATGAGCAGTTCTTC. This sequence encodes CASTKRGVFYNEQFF. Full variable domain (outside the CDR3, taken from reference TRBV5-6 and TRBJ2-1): DAGVTQSPTHLIKTRGQQVTLRCSPKSGHDTVSWYQQALGQGPQFIFQYYEEEERQRGNFPDRFSGHQFPNYSSELNVNALLLGDSALYLCASTKRGVFYNEQFFGPGTRLTVL.